This T cell receptor beta chain was recovered during a study of blood T cell repertoires in COVID-19. Study in general: The samples span acute and convalescent COVID-19 from the United States, Italy and Spain. From T cells, B-cell-depleted T cells, or PBMCs came the material, which was cDNA or gDNA.

Original processing methods: Amplified reference gene primers provided the basis for estimating nucleated cell counts. Measured with immunoSEQ multiplex PCR; TCRdb has only the in-frame clones, and not every one. V, J and clone size are taken as reported in that table, and D and trimming were inferred from the DNA itself. The sample lists around 170,000 clones, roughly nine tenths seen once, with roughly 2.9% in the top ten. Trimming cost V 7 bases and J 5 bases, with 9 bases left between them. There are 12 residues in the CDR3. Germline lookup yields CDR1 MNHEY and CDR2 SVGAGI. The sequence came from a woman between 25 and 40 years old with active or convalescent COVID-19. Material for sequencing was peripheral blood. The gene calls are TRBV6-5 and TRBJ1-5; D not resolved. DNA of the CDR3: TGTGCCAGCAAGACTAGGGATCAGCCCCAGCATTTT. Translation gives CASKTRDQPQHF.